These T cell receptor beta chains were read from a single sample in a study of low-dose radiotherapy and immunotherapy resistance in tumors. TCRdb processed the reads anew with MiXCR; each CDR3 protein has one entry. The sample has 85,000 to 100,000 distinct CDR3 sequences, under 10% seen once. Sequences were derived from PBMCs, sampled before treatment. These receptors came from a male donor with prostate cancer. Each CDR3 is given with its conserved first and last residue. D genes are given only for firm matches. Expanded clones are given a class, and other clones once, few, many or no size at all.

>many|TRBJ2-7|TRBV7-2|TRBD2
TGTGCCAGCAGGCTAGCGGGAGGGACCTACGAGCAGTACTTC
CASRLAGGTYEQYF
>many|TRBJ1-1|TRBV20-1|NA
TGCAGTGCTAGCTCCACGGCGAACACTGAAGCTTTCTTT
CSASSTANTEAFF
>many|TRBJ2-7|TRBV18|NA
TGTGCCAGCTCACCACAGCCAGTGGACTCCGAGCAGTACTTC
CASSPQPVDSEQYF
>many|TRBJ1-2|TRBV6-6|NA
TGTGCCAGCAGCTTTAACCGGGACCGGCTCGGCTACACCTTC
CASSFNRDRLGYTF
>many|TRBJ2-2|TRBV7-2|NA
TGTGCCAGCAGCCCGCTGGGACTTACGAACACCGGGGAGCTGTTTTTT
CASSPLGLTNTGELFF
>few|TRBJ2-5|TRBV25-1|NA
TGTGCCAGCAGTCAATCCCAAGAGACCCAGTACTTC
CASSQSQETQYF
>many|TRBJ2-2|TRBV29-1|NA
TGCAGCGTCTCGGGGACCGCCGGGGAGCTGTTTTTT
CSVSGTAGELFF
>many|TRBJ1-2|TRBV4-1|TRBD1
TGCGCCAGCAGCCCATCTGGACAGGGGAATATCGGCTACACCTTC
CASSPSGQGNIGYTF
>many|TRBJ2-7|TRBV7-2|NA
TGTGCCAGCAGCTCTCGACTAGCCTACGAGCAGTACTTC
CASSSRLAYEQYF
>many|TRBJ1-4|TRBV29-1|NA
TGCAGCGTTGAGTCGGGGGGTAACTTTAATGAAAAACTGTTTTTT
CSVESGGNFNEKLFF
>NA|TRBJ2-7|TRBV19|TRBD2
TGTGCCAGTTCGGCTAGCGGGGCCTACGAGCAGTACTTC
CASSASGAYEQYF
>many|TRBJ2-7|TRBV5-1|NA
TGCGCCAGCAGCTTGGAACAGGGCCGCGAGCAGTACTTC
CASSLEQGREQYF
>few|TRBJ2-7|TRBV7-8|TRBD2
TGTGCCAGCAGCTTAGAGCGGGGACTAGATTACGAGCAGTACTTC
CASSLERGLDYEQYF
>NA|TRBJ2-5|TRBV28|TRBD2
TGTGCCAGCATCCCAAGGACTAGCGGGAGTACGGAGACCCAGTACTTC
CASIPRTSGSTETQYF
>many|TRBJ2-5|TRBV7-8|TRBD1
TGTGCCAGCAGCCCATATAACAGGGGGAACCAAGAGACCCAGTACTTC
CASSPYNRGNQETQYF
>many|TRBJ1-2|TRBV4-2|NA
TGTGCCAGCAGCCCCGAGGAGGGGAGCTATGGCTACACCTTC
CASSPEEGSYGYTF
>many|TRBJ2-4|TRBV28|NA
TGTGCCAGCACCCTCTCGGGCATTCAGTACTTC
CASTLSGIQYF
>many|TRBJ1-4|TRBV20-1|NA
TGCAGTGCTAGAGTTAACGGTCTGACGAATGAAAAACTGTTTTTT
CSARVNGLTNEKLFF
>many|TRBJ1-1|TRBV7-8|NA
TGTGCCAGCAGCTCACGTGGCGGATTTTTGATCACTGAAGCTTTCTTT
CASSSRGGFLITEAFF
>many|TRBJ2-3|TRBV28|TRBD2
TGTGCCAGCAGTGCGCCCCTACCCGGGAGGGTGGCAGATACGCAGTATTTT
CASSAPLPGRVADTQYF
>many|TRBJ2-2|TRBV6-6|NA
TGTGCCAGCAGTTACAGGGGCGGAACCGGGGAGCTGTTTTTT
CASSYRGGTGELFF
>many|TRBJ1-2|TRBV7-2|NA
TGTGCCAGCAGCTTAGAATTCTTTAACTATGGCTACACCTTC
CASSLEFFNYGYTF
>NA|TRBJ1-5|TRBV28|TRBD1
TGTGCCGGGGGAACAGGGGGCTCTGTCCAGCCCCAGCATTTT
CAGGTGGSVQPQHF
>many|TRBJ2-1|TRBV5-5|NA
TGTGCCAGCAGCCCGACCGGGACACCTTACAATGAGCAGTTCTTC
CASSPTGTPYNEQFF
>many|TRBJ1-5|TRBV7-9|NA
TGTGCCAGCAGCACAGGTGGGGGTCGCACCGGCCCCCAGCATTTT
CASSTGGGRTGPQHF
>many|TRBJ2-7|TRBV29-1|NA
TGCAGCGTTGAAGTGGTTGACCGGAACGAGCAGTACTTC
CSVEVVDRNEQYF
>many|TRBJ1-5|TRBV28|NA
TGTGCCAGCAGTTTTATGCTGGATCAGCCCCAGCATTTT
CASSFMLDQPQHF
>many|TRBJ2-2|TRBV6-2/TRBV6-3|TRBD2
TGTGCCAGCACCCGAGCGGGAGTAACGACCGGGGAGCTGTTTTTT
CASTRAGVTTGELFF
>many|TRBJ2-1|TRBV29-1|TRBD2
TGCAGCGTTGTGACTAGCGGAAAGCTAACTTACAATGAGCAGTTCTTC
CSVVTSGKLTYNEQFF
>many|TRBJ2-1|TRBV2|TRBD2
TGTGCCAGCAGTCAACTTAAGGGAACTAGCGGGAGGAGGTTAAACAATGAGCAGTTCTTC
CASSQLKGTSGRRLNNEQFF
>many|TRBJ2-7|TRBV3-1|NA
TGTGCCAGCAGCCACATTAGTGACTCGGAAGAGCAGTACTTC
CASSHISDSEEQYF
>NA|TRBJ2-2|TRBV7-2|TRBD2
TGTGCCAGCAGCTTAGTGGGGGGAGGGGCAGCGGGGACCGGGGAGCTGTTTTTT
CASSLVGGGAAGTGELFF
>many|TRBJ2-1|TRBV29-1|NA
TGCAGCGTTGGAACAGGGATGGAGGGCCGTTCCAATGAGCAGTTCTTC
CSVGTGMEGRSNEQFF
>NA|TRBJ2-7|TRBV28|NA
TGTGCCAGCAGTTCAAACGGGGGTTCCCCCCCCCGCGAGCAGTACTTC
CASSSNGGSPPREQYF
>many|TRBJ2-1|TRBV6-5|NA
TGTGCCAGCAGTTTCGCAGGGGGGATTAAAAATGAGCAGTTCTTC
CASSFAGGIKNEQFF
>medium-sized|TRBJ2-1|TRBV28|TRBD2
TGTGCCAGCAGTCCCTTAGCGGGAGCTTACAATGAGCAGTTCTTC
CASSPLAGAYNEQFF
>many|TRBJ2-7|TRBV28|NA
TGTGCCAGCAGCCCAAGCTTGGGCTACGAGCAGTACTTC
CASSPSLGYEQYF
>many|TRBJ2-7|TRBV9|TRBD1
TGTGCCAGCAGCACCTCAGGGGGTCTCGACGAGCAGTACTTC
CASSTSGGLDEQYF
>many|TRBJ1-5|TRBV5-1|NA
TGCGCCAGCAGTCGGGACATTAATCAGCCCCAGCATTTT
CASSRDINQPQHF